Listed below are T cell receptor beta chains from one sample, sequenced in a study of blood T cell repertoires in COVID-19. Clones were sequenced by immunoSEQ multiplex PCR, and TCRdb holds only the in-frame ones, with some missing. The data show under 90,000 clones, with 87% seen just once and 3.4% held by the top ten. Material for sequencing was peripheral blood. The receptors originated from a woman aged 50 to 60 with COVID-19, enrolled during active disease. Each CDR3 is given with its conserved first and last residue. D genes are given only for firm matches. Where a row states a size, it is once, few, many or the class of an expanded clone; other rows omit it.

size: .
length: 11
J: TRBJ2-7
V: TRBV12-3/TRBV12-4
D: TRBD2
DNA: TGTGCCAGCAGAGGCGGGGGCGAGCAGTACTTC
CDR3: CASRGGGEQYF

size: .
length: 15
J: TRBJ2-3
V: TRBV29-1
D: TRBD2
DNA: TGCAGCGTTGAAGGGTTAGCGGGAGGGCGGGATACGCAGTATTTT
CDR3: CSVEGLAGGRDTQYF

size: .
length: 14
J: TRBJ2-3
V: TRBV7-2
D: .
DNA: TGTGCCAGCAGCCTCTCGCGGGGCACAGATACGCAGTATTTT
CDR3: CASSLSRGTDTQYF

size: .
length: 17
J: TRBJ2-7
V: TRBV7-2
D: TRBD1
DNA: TGTGCCAGCAGCTTAAGGGGGACAGGAACGTTCCCCTACGAGCAGTACTTC
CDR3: CASSLRGTGTFPYEQYF

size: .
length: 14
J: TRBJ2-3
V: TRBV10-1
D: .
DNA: TGCGCCAGCAGTGAGGGAGCGTTCACAGATACGCAGTATTTT
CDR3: CASSEGAFTDTQYF

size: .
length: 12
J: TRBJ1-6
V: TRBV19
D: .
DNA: TGTGCCAGTAGTAACACCCGCGGACCCCTCCACTTT
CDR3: CASSNTRGPLHF

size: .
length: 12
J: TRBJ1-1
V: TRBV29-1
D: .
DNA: TGCAGCGTTGAAGGACAGACCACTGAAGCTTTCTTT
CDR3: CSVEGQTTEAFF

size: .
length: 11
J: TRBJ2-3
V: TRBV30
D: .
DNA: TGTGCGTCTCGGGAGAGCGATACGCAGTATTTT
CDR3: CASRESDTQYF

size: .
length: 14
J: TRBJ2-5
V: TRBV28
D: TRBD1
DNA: TGTGCCAGCGGGAGGGGGACAGGGGTGGAGACCCAGTACTTC
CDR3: CASGRGTGVETQYF

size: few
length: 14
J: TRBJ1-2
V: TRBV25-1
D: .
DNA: TGTGCCAGCAGTGCCGCAGGGGACCGCTATGGCTACACCTTC
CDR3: CASSAAGDRYGYTF

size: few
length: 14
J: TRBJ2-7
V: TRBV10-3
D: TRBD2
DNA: TGTGCCACCGGCCCGGCGGGAGACCAGTACGAGCAGTACTTC
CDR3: CATGPAGDQYEQYF

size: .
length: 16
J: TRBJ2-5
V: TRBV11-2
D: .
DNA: TGTGCCAGCAGCTTTACCAGGGGAAGTCAACAAGAGACCCAGTACTTC
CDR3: CASSFTRGSQQETQYF

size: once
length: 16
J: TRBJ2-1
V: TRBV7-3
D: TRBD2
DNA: TGTGCCAGCAGCTTAATAGCGGGAGCATCCTACAATGAGCAGTTCTTC
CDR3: CASSLIAGASYNEQFF

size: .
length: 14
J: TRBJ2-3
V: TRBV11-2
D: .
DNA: TGTGCCAGCAGTGATCCCGCGGGGCCGAATACGCAGTATTTT
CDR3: CASSDPAGPNTQYF

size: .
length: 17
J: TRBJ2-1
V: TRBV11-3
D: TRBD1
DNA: TGTGCCAGCAGCTTCGGGACAGGTCGGGGCTCCTACAATGAGCAGTTCTTC
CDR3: CASSFGTGRGSYNEQFF

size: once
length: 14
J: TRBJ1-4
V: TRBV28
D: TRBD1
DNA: TGTGCCAGCAGCTCGAGGACAGGGGCCGAAAAACTGTTTTTT
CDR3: CASSSRTGAEKLFF

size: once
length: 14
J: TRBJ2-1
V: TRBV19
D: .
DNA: TGTGCCAGTAGTATAGGTGGCGGCTACAATGAGCAGTTCTTC
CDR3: CASSIGGGYNEQFF

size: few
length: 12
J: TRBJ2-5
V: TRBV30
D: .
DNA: TGTGCCTGGAGCCCCCAGGCGGGGACCCAGTACTTC
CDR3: CAWSPQAGTQYF

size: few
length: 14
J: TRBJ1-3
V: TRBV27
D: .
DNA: TGTGCCAGCAGTTTCCAGCCGGGGGGAAACACCATATATTTT
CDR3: CASSFQPGGNTIYF

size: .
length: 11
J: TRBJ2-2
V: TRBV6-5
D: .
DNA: TGTGCCAGCCGGGGCACCGGGGAGCTGTTTTTT
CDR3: CASRGTGELFF

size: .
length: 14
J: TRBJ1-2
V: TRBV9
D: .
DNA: TGTGCCAGCAGCGTAGAACTCAGGGATGGAGGCTACACCTTC
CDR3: CASSVELRDGGYTF

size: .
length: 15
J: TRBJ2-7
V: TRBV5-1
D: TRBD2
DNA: TGCGCCAGCAGCTCCCGTAGCGGGTCCATCTACGAGCAGTACTTC
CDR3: CASSSRSGSIYEQYF

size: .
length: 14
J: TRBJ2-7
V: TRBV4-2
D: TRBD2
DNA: TGTGCCAGCGCACCGGGACTAGCGGGAGTTGGGCAGTACTTC
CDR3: CASAPGLAGVGQYF

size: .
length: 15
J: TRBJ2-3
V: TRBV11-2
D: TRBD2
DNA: TGTGCCAGCAGCCCTAGCGGGTCCCGCACAGATACGCAGTATTTT
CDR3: CASSPSGSRTDTQYF

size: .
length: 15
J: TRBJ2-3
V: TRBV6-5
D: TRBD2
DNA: TGTGCCAGCGGGAGGGCCTTATCGGGCACAGATACGCAGTATTTT
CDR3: CASGRALSGTDTQYF

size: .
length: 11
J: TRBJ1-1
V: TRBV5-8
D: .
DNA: TGTGCCAGCAGCTTATCAGAACGCAACCTCTTT
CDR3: CASSLSERNLF

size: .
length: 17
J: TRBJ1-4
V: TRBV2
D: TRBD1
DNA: TGTGCCAGCGGAGACAGGGGAGGGCTTACAACTAATGAAAAACTGTTTTTT
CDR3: CASGDRGGLTTNEKLFF

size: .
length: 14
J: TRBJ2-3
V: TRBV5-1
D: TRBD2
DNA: TGCGCCAGCAGGCGGGGCGGGAGAGAAGATACGCAGTATTTT
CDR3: CASRRGGREDTQYF

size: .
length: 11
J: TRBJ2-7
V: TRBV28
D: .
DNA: TGTGCCAGCAGTTTAGTTCGCGAGCAGTACTTC
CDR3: CASSLVREQYF

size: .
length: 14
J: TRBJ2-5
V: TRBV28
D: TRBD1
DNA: TGTGCCAGCGGTCCGGCAGGGGGTGGGGAGACCCAGTACTTC
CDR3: CASGPAGGGETQYF

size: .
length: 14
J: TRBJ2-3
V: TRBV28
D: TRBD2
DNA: TGTGCCAGCAGTCTGCCGGGGGGGAGGGATACGCAGTATTTT
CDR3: CASSLPGGRDTQYF

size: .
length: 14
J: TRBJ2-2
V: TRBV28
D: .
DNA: TGTGCCAGCAGACGCGACAGGAACACCGGGGAGCTGTTTTTT
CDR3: CASRRDRNTGELFF

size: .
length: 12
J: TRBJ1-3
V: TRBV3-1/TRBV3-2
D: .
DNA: TGTGCCAGCAGCCAGGCCCGAAACACCATATATTTT
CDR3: CASSQARNTIYF

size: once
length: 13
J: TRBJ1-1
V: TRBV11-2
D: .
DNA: TGTGCCAGCAGCTTGGTAGAGAACACTGAAGCTTTCTTT
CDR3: CASSLVENTEAFF

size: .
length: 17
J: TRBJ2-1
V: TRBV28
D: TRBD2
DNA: TGTGCCAGCAGTCGGAGAACGCGGACTAGCGGGAGGGATGAGCAGTTCTTC
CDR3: CASSRRTRTSGRDEQFF

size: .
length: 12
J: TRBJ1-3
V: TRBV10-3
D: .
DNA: TGTGCCCTCGGGGAATCTGGAAACACCATATATTTT
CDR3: CALGESGNTIYF

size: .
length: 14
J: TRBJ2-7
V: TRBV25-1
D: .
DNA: TGTGCCACCAGGAAGCCGGGGGACGTCCACGAGCAGTACTTC
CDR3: CATRKPGDVHEQYF

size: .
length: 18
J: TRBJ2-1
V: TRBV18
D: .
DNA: TGTGCCAGCTCACCATGGTCGAGGGGGGAGGGCTTTTTCGATGAGCAGTTCTTC
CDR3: CASSPWSRGEGFFDEQFF

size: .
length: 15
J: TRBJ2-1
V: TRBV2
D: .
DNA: TGTGCCAGCAGAGAGAGTAAAAGCTCCTACAATGAGCAGTTCTTC
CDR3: CASRESKSSYNEQFF

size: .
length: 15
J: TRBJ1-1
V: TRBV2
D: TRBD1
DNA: TGTGCCAGCAGTGGGGGACAGGGGTCCGACACTGAAGCTTTCTTT
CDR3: CASSGGQGSDTEAFF

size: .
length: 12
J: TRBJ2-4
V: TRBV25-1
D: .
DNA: TGTGCCAGCAGTGAGCGGAAAAACATTCAGTACTTC
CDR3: CASSERKNIQYF

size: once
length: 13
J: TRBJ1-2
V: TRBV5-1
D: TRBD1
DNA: TGCGCCAGCAGCGCTCAGGGGGCGGGCGGCTACACCTTC
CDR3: CASSAQGAGGYTF

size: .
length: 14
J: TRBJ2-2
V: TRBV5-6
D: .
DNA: TGTGCCAGCAGCTTAACTAGAGGGATCGGGGAGCTGTTTTTT
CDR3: CASSLTRGIGELFF

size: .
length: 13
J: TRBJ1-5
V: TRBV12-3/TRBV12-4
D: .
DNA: TGTGCCAGCAGACCTACAGGGAATCAGCCCCAGCATTTT
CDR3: CASRPTGNQPQHF

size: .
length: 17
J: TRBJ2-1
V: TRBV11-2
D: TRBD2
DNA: TGTGCCAGCAGACTGGGGGGACTACTAAAAACCTACAATGAGCAGTTCTTC
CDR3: CASRLGGLLKTYNEQFF

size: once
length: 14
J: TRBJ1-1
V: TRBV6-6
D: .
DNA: TGTGCCAGCAGTTATTACGGGGGGGGCACTGAAGCTTTCTTT
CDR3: CASSYYGGGTEAFF

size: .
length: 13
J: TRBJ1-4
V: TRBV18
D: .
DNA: TGTGCCAGCTCACCTGAAGGGCGCGGGCAACTGTTTTTT
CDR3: CASSPEGRGQLFF

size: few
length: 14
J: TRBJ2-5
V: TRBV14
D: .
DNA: TGTGCCAGCAGCCGCAACAGAATACAAGAGACCCAGTACTTC
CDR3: CASSRNRIQETQYF

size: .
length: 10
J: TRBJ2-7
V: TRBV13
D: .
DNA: TGTGCCAGCAGCCCATACGAGCAGTACTTC
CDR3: CASSPYEQYF

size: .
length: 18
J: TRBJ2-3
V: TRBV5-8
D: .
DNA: TGTGCCACCCAACAGGGAGAGCGGGGCCATATTAGCACAGATACGCAGTATTTT
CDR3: CATQQGERGHISTDTQYF

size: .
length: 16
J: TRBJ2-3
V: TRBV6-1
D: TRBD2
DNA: TGTGCCAGCAGTGAGACTAGCGGAGCTAGCACAGATACGCAGTATTTT
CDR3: CASSETSGASTDTQYF

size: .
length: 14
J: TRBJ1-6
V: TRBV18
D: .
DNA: TGTGCCAGCTCCGGACTGGGCGAAGGATCACCCCTCCACTTT
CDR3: CASSGLGEGSPLHF

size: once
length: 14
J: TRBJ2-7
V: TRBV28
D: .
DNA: TGTGCCAGCAGTTTCACCGAGAGCTCCTACGAGCAGTACTTC
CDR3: CASSFTESSYEQYF

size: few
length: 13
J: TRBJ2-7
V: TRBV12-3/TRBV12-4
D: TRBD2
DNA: TGTGCCAGTAAGACTAGCGGACCCTACGAGCAGTACTTC
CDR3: CASKTSGPYEQYF